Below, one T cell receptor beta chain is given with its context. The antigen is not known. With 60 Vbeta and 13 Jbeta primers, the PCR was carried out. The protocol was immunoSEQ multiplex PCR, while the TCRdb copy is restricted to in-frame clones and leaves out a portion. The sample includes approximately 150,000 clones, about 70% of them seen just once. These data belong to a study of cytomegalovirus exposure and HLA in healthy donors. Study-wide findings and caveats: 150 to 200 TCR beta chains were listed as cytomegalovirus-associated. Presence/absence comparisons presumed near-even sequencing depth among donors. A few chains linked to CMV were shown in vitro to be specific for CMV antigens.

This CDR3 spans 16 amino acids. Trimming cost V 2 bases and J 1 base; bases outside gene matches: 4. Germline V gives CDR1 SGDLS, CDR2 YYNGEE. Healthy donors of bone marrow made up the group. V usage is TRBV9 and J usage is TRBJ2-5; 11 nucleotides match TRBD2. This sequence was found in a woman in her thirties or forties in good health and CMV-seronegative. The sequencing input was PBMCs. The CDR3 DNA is TGTGCCAGCAGCGTCCTTAGCGGGGGGGGCCAAGAGACCCAGTACTTC. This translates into CASSVLSGGGQETQYF.